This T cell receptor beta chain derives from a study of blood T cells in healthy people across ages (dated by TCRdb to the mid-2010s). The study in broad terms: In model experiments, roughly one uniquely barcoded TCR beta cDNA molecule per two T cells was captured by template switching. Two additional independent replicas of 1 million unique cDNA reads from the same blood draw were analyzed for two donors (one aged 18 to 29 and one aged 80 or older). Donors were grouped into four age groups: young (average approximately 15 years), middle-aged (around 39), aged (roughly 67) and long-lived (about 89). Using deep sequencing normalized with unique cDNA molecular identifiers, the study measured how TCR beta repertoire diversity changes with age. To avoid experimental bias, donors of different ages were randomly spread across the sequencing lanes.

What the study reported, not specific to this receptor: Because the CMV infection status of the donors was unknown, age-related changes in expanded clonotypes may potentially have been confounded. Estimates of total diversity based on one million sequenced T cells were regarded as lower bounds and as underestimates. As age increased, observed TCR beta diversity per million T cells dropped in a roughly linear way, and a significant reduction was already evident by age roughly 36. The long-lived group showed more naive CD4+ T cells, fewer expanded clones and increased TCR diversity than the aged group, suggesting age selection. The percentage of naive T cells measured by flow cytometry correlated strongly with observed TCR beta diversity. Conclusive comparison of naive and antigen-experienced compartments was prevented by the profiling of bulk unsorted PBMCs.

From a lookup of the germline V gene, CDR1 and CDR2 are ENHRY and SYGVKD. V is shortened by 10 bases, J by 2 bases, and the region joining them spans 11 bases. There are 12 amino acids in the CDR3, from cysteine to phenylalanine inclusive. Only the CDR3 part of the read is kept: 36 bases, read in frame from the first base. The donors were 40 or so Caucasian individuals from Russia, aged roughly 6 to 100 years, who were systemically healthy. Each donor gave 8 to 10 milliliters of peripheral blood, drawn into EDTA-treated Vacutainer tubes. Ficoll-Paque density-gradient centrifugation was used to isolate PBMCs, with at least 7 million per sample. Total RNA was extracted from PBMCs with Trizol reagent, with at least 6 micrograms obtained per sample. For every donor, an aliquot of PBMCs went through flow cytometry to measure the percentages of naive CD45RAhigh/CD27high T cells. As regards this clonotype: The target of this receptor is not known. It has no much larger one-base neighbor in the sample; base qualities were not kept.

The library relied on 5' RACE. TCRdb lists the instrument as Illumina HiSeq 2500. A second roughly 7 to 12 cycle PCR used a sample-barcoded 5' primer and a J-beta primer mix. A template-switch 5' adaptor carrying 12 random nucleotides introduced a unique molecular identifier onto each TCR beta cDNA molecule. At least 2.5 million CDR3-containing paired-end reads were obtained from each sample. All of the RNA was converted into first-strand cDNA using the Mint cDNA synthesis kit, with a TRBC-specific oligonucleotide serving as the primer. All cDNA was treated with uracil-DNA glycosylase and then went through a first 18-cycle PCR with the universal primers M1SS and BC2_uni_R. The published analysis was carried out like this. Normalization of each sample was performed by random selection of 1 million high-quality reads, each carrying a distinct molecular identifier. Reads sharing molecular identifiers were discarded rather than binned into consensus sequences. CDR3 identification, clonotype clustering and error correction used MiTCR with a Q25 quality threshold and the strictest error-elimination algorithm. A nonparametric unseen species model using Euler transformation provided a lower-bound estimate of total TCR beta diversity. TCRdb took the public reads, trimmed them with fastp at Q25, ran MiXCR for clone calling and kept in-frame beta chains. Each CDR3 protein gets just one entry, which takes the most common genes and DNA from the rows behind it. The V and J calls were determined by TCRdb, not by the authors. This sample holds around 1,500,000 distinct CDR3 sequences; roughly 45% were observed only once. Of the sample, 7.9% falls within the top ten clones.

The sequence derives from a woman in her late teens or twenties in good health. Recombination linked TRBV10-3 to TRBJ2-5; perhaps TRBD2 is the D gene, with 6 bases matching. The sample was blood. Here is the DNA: TGTGCCACCCATGGGGGGCAAGAGACCCAGTACTTC. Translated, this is CATHGGQETQYF.